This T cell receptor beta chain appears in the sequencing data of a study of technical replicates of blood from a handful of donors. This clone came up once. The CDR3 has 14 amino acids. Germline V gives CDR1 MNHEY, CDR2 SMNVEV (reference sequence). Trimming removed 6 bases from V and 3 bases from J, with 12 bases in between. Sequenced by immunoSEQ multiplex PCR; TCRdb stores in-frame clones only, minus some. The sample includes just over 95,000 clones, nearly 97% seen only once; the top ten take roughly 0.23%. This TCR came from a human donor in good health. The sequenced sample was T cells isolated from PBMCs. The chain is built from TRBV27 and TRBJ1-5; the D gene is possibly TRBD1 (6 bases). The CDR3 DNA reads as TGTGCCAGCAGCCCACAGGGCCCCAATCAGCCCCAGCATTTT. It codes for CASSPQGPNQPQHF.